This T cell receptor (beta chain) stems from a study of T-cell memory formation after mild COVID-19. Study-level results: Day 15 to 85 contracting clones showed balanced CD4/CD8; day 15 to 37 expanders favored CD4+.

Trimming stripped 6 bases from V and 5 bases from J, with 16 bases between. CDR3 length: 14 residues. CDR1 and CDR2 from the germline V gene are KGHSH and LQKENI. A single record per CDR3 protein comes from TCRdb applying MiXCR to the 5' RACE reads. In the table there are about 470,000 distinct CDR3 sequences, roughly 18% of which are singletons. In its sample, this clonotype was seen a few times. Its antigen remains unknown. The chain links TRBV18 to TRBJ1-2; D is ambiguous. The sequencing sample was made of PBMCs or a T cell subset sorted from them (not recorded which). The receptor was derived from an adult woman who had mild COVID-19 (a few samples of this study predate the infection). Cell type and time point are not known. This CDR3 is CASSSPERPYGYTF. CDR3 DNA sequence: TGTGCCAGCTCCTCACCAGAAAGACCGTATGGCTACACCTTC.